This TCR beta chain was retrieved from a study of T cell responses to AZD1222 COVID-19 vaccine (dated by TCRdb to the early 2020s). Some background on the complete study: AZD1222 recipients with second doses at about 4 weeks or about 12 weeks were pooled, because spike-specific TCR depth and breadth did not differ between schedules. A total of approximately 240 trial participants underwent TCR sequencing, of whom about 200 had received two doses of AZD1222 and approximately 25 had received two doses of the MenACWY control vaccine. Trial participants were enrolled by age into 18-55, 56-69 and 70-plus year subgroups, with around 140, 26 and 57 TCR-sequenced participants respectively.

According to the study, the label for this sample's time point signals: baseline before first vaccination. Vaccinee samples were obtained from the UK trials COV001 and COV002, which included a single-blind randomized controlled phase 2/3 trial of AZD1222 (ChAdOx1 nCoV-19) in healthy adults. For TCRbeta chain sequencing, PBMC samples from trial participants were taken at day 0 and at day 28 after the second dose. The CDR3 regions of human TCRbeta chains were subjected to immunosequencing. The paper's processing steps were these. Repertoire TCRs were checked for matches against a reference library of SARS-CoV-2-specific TCRs that had been generated using the MIRA antigen-specificity platform. Breadth meant the fraction of unique TCRs that were SARS-CoV-2-associated, whereas depth meant the fraction of total T cells that were SARS-CoV-2-associated. Using the MIRA data, each spike-specific TCR was assigned both to the spike region to which the TCR was reactive and to a CD4 or CD8 class. Log10-transformed breadth and depth values were compared by one-way ANOVA with Sidak's multiple comparisons tests. This is the immuneACCESS table as TCRdb keeps it, with only in-frame sequences that have V and J called. A part of the clones is gone; compared with another copy, unresolved V genes explain less than half, and the rest is unexplained. That table furnishes V, J and clone size, whereas the DNA furnished D and trimming. For this sample the table gives 100,000 to 120,000 clones, of which about 86% were detected only once. The ten largest clonotypes hold 3% to 3.5% of the sample.

The paper's findings and limits, for the study overall: Participants were mostly white British, with more females than males. The authors suggested clonal diversity may have been underestimated. The vaccine-associated CD4 TCRs covered the entire spike protein, and the dominant responses fell in regions 160-218 and 743-854. Conclusions about previously exposed vaccinees are limited because only five to seven AZD1222 recipients were SARS-CoV-2 seropositive at baseline. Spike-specific TCR breadth and depth rose significantly after two AZD1222 doses compared with day 0 and with MenACWY recipients. Nearly half of unique spike-specific TCRs reportedly recognized epitopes outside regions mutated in the B.1.351 and B.1.1.7 variants. In the small 56-69-year group, the increase in depth fell short of significance, most likely because of low power. Because no day 14 peak-response samples were available, repertoires were characterized only after the peak T cell response.

The CDR3 numbers 15 residues from cysteine through phenylalanine. Only CDR3 DNA remains: 45 bases, in frame from the first base. Trimming takes 7 bases off V and 5 bases off J; junction bases not matched to a gene: 11. The germline V gene encodes CDR1 MDHEN and CDR2 SYDVKM. This clone was detected once. Its cognate antigen has yet to be identified. Base qualities were left out, and no much larger clone turns up one base away. The specimen comprised peripheral blood, sampled on day 0 of AZD1222 vaccination. Recombination connected TRBV28 to TRBJ1-5, and TRBD1 aligns with 7 junction nucleotides. This clonotype originated in an adult in good health. This receptor carries the CDR3 CASTPRDSLDQPQHF. At the DNA level, the sequence is TGTGCCAGCACCCCCCGGGACAGCCTTGATCAGCCCCAGCATTTT.